The 14 T cell receptor beta chains below were found in one sample sequenced in a study of T cells in localized non-small cell lung cancer. Sequencing was performed with immunoSEQ multiplex PCR; in TCRdb, only in-frame clones are kept and a portion is missing. The sample comprises more than 2,000 clones, 20% to 25% of which are singletons, and 15% to 19% rests with the top ten. The source material was normal lung tissue next to the tumor, sampled before any cancer treatment. The receptors come from a man aged 35-75 years with stage I squamous cell lung carcinoma.

This clone has more than one count but fewer than ten. The genes are TRBV5-1 and TRBJ2-3, with 9 bases that match TRBD1. This CDR3 region has 16 residues. Germline loops: CDR1 SGHRS, CDR2 YFSETQ. Trimming took 4 bases from V and 6 from J; bases not matched to a gene: 12. This CDR3 reads CASSIGQGSMVDTQYF. In DNA, the CDR3 is TGCGCCAGCAGCATTGGACAGGGGAGTATGGTCGATACGCAGTATTTT. The full variable domain, with the rest looked up from reference TRBV5-1 and TRBJ2-3, is KAGVTQTPRYLIKTRGQQVTLSCSPISGHRSVSWYQQTPGQGLQFLFEYFSETQRNKGNFPGRFSGRQFSNSRSEMNVSTLELGDSALYLCASSIGQGSMVDTQYFGPGTRLTVL.

This clone is termed medium-sized. At one boundary the junction diverges from the germline segment, which might be a read error. V is TRBV11-3 and J is TRBJ2-3; no definite D call. CDR3 size: 14 residues. The germline V gene encodes CDR1 SGHNT and CDR2 YENEEA. The CDR3 DNA follows: TGTGCCAGCAGCTTACTCCCCAGCAAAGATACGCAGTATTTT. As protein: CASSLLPSKDTQYF.

The rearrangement links TRBV25-1 to TRBJ2-1; 14 bases are a match to TRBD2. This CDR3 has 17 residues. Germline V lookup: CDR1 MGHDK, CDR2 SYGVNS. The J segment lost 8 bases and the V segment lost 1 base, leaving 7 bases of the junction unmatched. CDR3 sequence: CASSESRGLAGEDEQFF. The CDR3 DNA sequence: TGTGCCAGCAGTGAATCTCGGGGACTAGCGGGAGAGGATGAGCAGTTCTTC.

This clone has only a few counts. J is TRBJ1-6 and V is TRBV14, with TRBD1 matching 7 bases. The CDR3 length is 17 residues. With V trimmed by 0 bases and J by 7 bases, 9 bases remained unmatched. The germline CDR1 and CDR2 sequences are SGHDN and FVKESK. CDR3 amino acids: CASSQDRGQVRNSPLHF. The CDR3 region has the DNA TGTGCCAGCAGCCAAGATAGAGGACAGGTTAGAAATTCACCCCTCCACTTT.

In its sample, this clone ranks as large. The rearrangement uses TRBV11-3 and TRBJ1-1; D is ambiguous. The CDR3 is 14 amino acids. V was trimmed by 3 bases and J by 1 base, leaving 9 bases between them. The V gene's germline CDR1 is SGHNT and CDR2 YENEEA. CDR3 region: CASSLERRNTEAFF. CDR3 bases: TGTGCCAGCAGCTTGGAACGGCGGAACACTGAAGCTTTCTTT.

Within the sample, this clone is medium-sized. This chain's CDR3 is CASSQDSGQPVKQYF. The CDR3 DNA sequence: TGCGCCAGCAGCCAAGATTCCGGACAACCAGTAAAGCAGTACTTC. The chain has TRBV4-1 and TRBJ2-7, with a weak D call TRBD1 (5 bases). This CDR3 spans 15 amino acids. Germline CDR1 and CDR2: MGHRA and YSYEKL. V was pared by 0 bases and J by 8 bases, with 17 bases between.

In its sample, this clone was seen a few times. The rearrangement uses TRBV19 and TRBJ2-5; D is perhaps TRBD1 (5 bases). V was cut by 3 bases and J by 1 base, with 9 bases left in between. This CDR3 is built from 14 residues. The germline CDR1 and CDR2 sequences are LNHDA and SQIVND (reference sequence). CDR3 sequence: CASSMGLLQETQYF. The CDR3 bases are TGTGCCAGTAGTATGGGGCTGCTCCAAGAGACCCAGTACTTC.

This clone is judged large. The chain carries TRBV9 and TRBJ1-2, with D unresolved. The CDR3 runs 15 residues. The germline CDR1 and CDR2 sequences are SGDLS and YYNGEE. Trimming left V 3 bases short and J 2 bases short, with 14 bases between. The CDR3 spells CASSATLDGNYGYTF. Here the CDR3 DNA reads TGTGCCAGCAGCGCCACACTGGACGGGAACTATGGCTACACCTTC.

V and J are TRBV7-2 and TRBJ1-1, with D possibly TRBD1 on 5 matching bases. Germline loops: CDR1 SGHTA, CDR2 FQGNSA. Trimming removed 4 bases at V and 5 bases at J, with 11 bases between. The CDR3 has 13 residues. The CDR3 region has the DNA TGTGCCAGCAGCTCGATCAGGGATACTGAAGCTTTCTTT. This translates into CASSSIRDTEAFF.

This clone counts as medium-sized. This chain joins TRBV6-8 and TRBJ2-7; no firm D call. The CDR3 is 12 residues long. Germline CDR1 is MNHGY and CDR2 is SAAAGT. V lost 3 bases and J lost 3, with 6 bases in between. CDR3 sequence: CASSYDDYEQYF. CDR3 nucleotide sequence: TGTGCCAGCAGTTATGACGACTACGAGCAGTACTTC.

The chain joins TRBV30 to TRBJ1-4, with a weak D call TRBD1 (5 bases). The V gene's germline CDR1 is GTSNPN and CDR2 SVGIG (reference sequence). Trimming took 8 bases from V and 7 from J, leaving 20 bases between them. The length of the CDR3 is 14 residues. The chain's CDR3 is CATQGERSGEKLFF. For the CDR3, the DNA is TGTGCCACCCAAGGGGAGAGATCGGGTGAAAAACTGTTTTTT.

Details on this clone: The junction differs from germline at one of its ends, possibly a read error. The CDR3 loop is CASSVAGAYEQYF. The CDR3 region has the DNA TGTGCCAGCAGTGTAGCGGGGGCCTACGAGCAGTACTTC. The chain has TRBV9 and TRBJ2-7; 9 nucleotides align to TRBD2. Germline CDR1 is SGDLS and CDR2 is YYNGEE. The CDR3 runs 13 residues.

This clone was counted only a few times. The chain uses TRBV28 and TRBJ1-5; 10 bases are a match to TRBD1. Trimming cost V 8 bases and J 0 bases; bases outside gene matches: 13. The germline gives CDR1 MDHEN, CDR2 SYDVKM. The CDR3 extends over 18 amino acids. The CDR3 DNA sequence: TGTGCCAGCGGCTTTGGGACAGGGGAAAGGTATAGCAATCAGCCCCAGCATTTT. This sequence encodes CASGFGTGERYSNQPQHF.

This clone is termed medium-sized (0.01 to 0.1%). The V call is TRBV19, the J call TRBJ2-5; 10 nucleotides line up with TRBD2. Germline V gene sequence: CDR1 LNHDA, CDR2 SQIVND (reference sequence). J was trimmed by 4 bases and V by 6 bases; bases with no gene match: 5. This CDR3 comprises 14 residues. The CDR3 is CASSGLAAGETQYF. CDR3 DNA sequence: TGTGCCAGTAGCGGACTAGCGGCTGGAGAGACCCAGTACTTC.